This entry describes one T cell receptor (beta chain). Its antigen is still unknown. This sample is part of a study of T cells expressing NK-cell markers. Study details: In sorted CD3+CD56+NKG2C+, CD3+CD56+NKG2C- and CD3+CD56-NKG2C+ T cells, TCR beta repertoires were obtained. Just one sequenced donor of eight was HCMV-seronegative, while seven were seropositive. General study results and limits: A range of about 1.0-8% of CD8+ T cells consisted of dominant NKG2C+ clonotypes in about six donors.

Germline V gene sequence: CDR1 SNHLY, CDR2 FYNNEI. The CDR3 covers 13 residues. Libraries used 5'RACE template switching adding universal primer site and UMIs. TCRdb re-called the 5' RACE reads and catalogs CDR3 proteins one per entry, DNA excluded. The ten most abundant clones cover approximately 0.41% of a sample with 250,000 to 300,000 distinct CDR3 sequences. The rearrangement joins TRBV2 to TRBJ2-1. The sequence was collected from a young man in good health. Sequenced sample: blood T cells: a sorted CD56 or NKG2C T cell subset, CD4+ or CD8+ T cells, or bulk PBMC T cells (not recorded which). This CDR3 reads CASSEGRYNEQFF. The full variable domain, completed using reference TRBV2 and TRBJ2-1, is EPEVTQTPSHQVTQMGQEVILRCVPISNHLYFYWYRQILGQKVEFLVSFYNNEISEKSEIFDDQFSVERPDGSNFTLKIRSTKLEDSAMYFCASSEGRYNEQFFGPGTRLTVL.